This TCR beta chain was identified during a study of T cell responses to AZD1222 COVID-19 vaccine. The CDR3 spans 16 residues. Germline V gene lookup returns CDR1 SNHLY and CDR2 FYNNEI. The J segment lost 1 base and the V segment lost 6 bases, leaving 0 bases of the junction unmatched. With regard to this clone: Its antigen is not identified.

Overall study results and limits: Variant regions that are unmutated are reportedly the target of nearly half of spike-specific TCRs. Baseline seropositives among AZD1222 recipients totaled only five to seven.

Clones were read by immunoSEQ multiplex PCR, and TCRdb kept only the in-frame ones, dropping some. The sample lists under 130,000 clones; roughly 80% were seen once. Sample: peripheral blood, taken on day 0 of AZD1222 vaccination. The chain links TRBV2 to TRBJ2-1; 16 bases are a match to TRBD2. This TCR was sampled from an adult in good health. CDR3 bases: TGTGCCAGCAGGGGACTAGCGGGGGGGTCCTACAATGAGCAGTTCTTC. This encodes CASRGLAGGSYNEQFF.